The T cell receptor beta chain under discussion was sequenced for a study of CD8+ T cells in alopecia areata (dated by TCRdb to 2016 to 2019). Some background on the complete study: The treated patients, all with moderate-to-severe alopecia areata, were enrolled in an open-label pilot trial of oral tofacitinib given at 5 to 10 mg twice daily. Amplification of TCRbeta CDR3 regions was done by immunoSEQ multiplex PCR using 35 Vbeta forward primers and 13 Jbeta reverse primers. Human TCRbeta sequencing covered scalp tissue and sorted CD4+ and CD8+ peripheral blood T cells from patchy and totalis/universalis alopecia areata patients and healthy controls. Clonality in the scalp was compared among normal scalp (n=4), patchy alopecia areata scalp (n=8), and alopecia totalis/universalis scalp (n=8). The SALT score, which quantifies the percentage of affected scalp surface area, was used to measure disease severity in treated patients. High-throughput TCRbeta sequencing was used to examine T cell clonal expansion in alopecia areata in both the C3H/HeJ mouse model and human patients. Patients on tofacitinib were biopsied at baseline and after 4 and 24 weeks of treatment, and several of the patients also had a later scalp biopsy. RNA was obtained with the PAXgene miRNA kit for fixed scalp, the miRNeasy kit for PBMCs, and the RNeasy kit for mouse skin. Patients received tofacitinib for 6 to 18 months and were then followed off drug for 6 months to check for delayed response and recurrence.

The cysteine opens and the phenylalanine closes a CDR3 of 15 amino acids. Only the CDR3 DNA stays, 45 bases, in frame from base 1. Germline trimming: 0 bases from V, 8 bases from J; junction bases outside gene matches: 3. Reading the germline V gene (reference sequence) gives CDR1 MNHEY and CDR2 SMNVEV. What the time point label conveys for this sample: around 28 days on oral tofacitinib. The treatment or condition label, read with the paper, signifies: oral pan-JAK inhibitor, 5-10 mg twice daily. Lesional scalp punch biopsies and peripheral blood were collected from alopecia areata patients. PBMCs were isolated by density centrifugation and stained for CD3, CD4 and CD8, after which CD4+ and CD8+ T cells were sorted on a FACSAria. With regard to this clone: No antigen is known for it. One base away there is no much larger clone; base qualities are not given.

The library was prepared using the immunoSEQ multiplex PCR assay. To provide template for TCR sequencing, every sample had RNA extracted and reverse transcribed into cDNA. First-strand cDNA was synthesized with SuperScript III using a 2:1 mix of oligo-dT and random hexamers. A synthetic immune receptor repertoire was used to gauge amplification bias, and whatever bias remained was removed computationally. On the study's bioinformatics: Raw reads were preprocessed for error removal, and CDR3 was defined according to IMGT conventions as running from the conserved cysteine to phenylalanine. Clonality was computed as 1 minus the Shannon entropy, with the entropy normalized by log2 of the number of productive unique TCRs. CD4 or CD8 identity of scalp clones was inferred by cross-referencing scalp TCRbeta sequences with sorted blood CD4 and CD8 repertoires. TCRdb's version of the immuneACCESS table is confined to in-frame rearrangements and falls short of the full clone set. An unresolved V gene accounts for under half of the shortfall where checked; the remainder is of unknown origin. V and J calls and clone size are those listed in that table; D and trimming were worked out from the DNA. The sample table shows about 140,000 clones, and approximately 85% are seen once. Of the sample, more than 20% falls within the top ten clones.

Here is what the overall study found, with its caveats: Higher clonality and more expanded CD8+ clones were observed in lesional scalp than in normal scalp, particularly in alopecia totalis/universalis, a finding suggestive of antigenic drive. Scalp TCR repertoire analysis is complicated because resident alphabeta T cells in normal human skin are also sequenced, whereas mouse skin is dominated by gammadelta T cells. Shared TCR sequences between patients were less evident than in mice, which may be partly attributable to HLA diversity in the patient population. During tofacitinib treatment, many expanded lesional clones remained in scalp and blood, and this persistence may partly explain relapse after treatment is stopped. Because the treated cohort was small and had only one nonresponder, larger studies are needed to examine links between baseline CD8+ expansion and response. Tofacitinib significantly lowered scalp clonality and the number of expanded CD8+ clones among the top 100 scalp clones.

The chain employs TRBV27 and TRBJ2-1; TRBD1 fits 11 bases in the junction. Sample: CD8+ T cells sorted from blood, taken at week 4, from a patient treated with tofacitinib. The clonotype was recovered from a human donor with alopecia areata. In nucleotide form, the sequence is TGTGCCAGCAGTTTATCGGGGACAGGGGGAGATGAGCAGTTCTTC. It is translated as CASSLSGTGGDEQFF.